Presented here are 23 T cell receptor beta chains from one specimen sequenced in a study of CD4 T cells in relation to SARS-CoV-2 and coronaviruses. These receptors have no known antigen. This table comes from immunoSEQ multiplex PCR, and its TCRdb copy is limited to in-frame clones, with some not included. The sample lists about 31,000 clones, 65% to 80% occurring once. The sequenced material came from memory CD4+ T cells from PBMCs, cultured in vitro. These receptors were collected from an adult with COVID-19.

The V call is TRBV7-8, the J call TRBJ1-2, with unresolved D. V lost 1 base, J lost 4 bases, and 13 bases lay in between. Germline V gene lookup returns CDR1 SGHVS and CDR2 FQNEAQ. The CDR3 sequence is 15 residues long. CDR3 protein: CASSLVRGIGYGYTF. The CDR3 coding sequence is TGTGCCAGCAGCTTAGTGCGGGGTATCGGCTATGGCTACACCTTC.

This sequence joins TRBV2 and TRBJ2-3; the D is unclear. V lost 1 base and J 8 bases, leaving 7 bases between the germline ends. Germline assignment: CDR1 SNHLY and CDR2 FYNNEI. This CDR3 is built from 12 residues. The DNA of the CDR3 is TGTGCCAGCAGTGAAGGGATTCGTACGCAGTATTTT. Translating gives CASSEGIRTQYF.

This CDR3 reads CASSLGGTDTQYF. CDR3 DNA: TGTGCCAGCAGCTTAGGTGGCACAGATACGCAGTATTTT. The chain has TRBV5-4 and TRBJ2-3, with D hard to call. The V gene lost 2 bases and the J gene lost 1 base, with 5 bases spanning the gap. This CDR3 spans 13 amino acids. Germline assignment: CDR1 SGHNT and CDR2 YYREEE (reference sequence). Using reference TRBV5-4 and TRBJ2-3 for the parts outside the CDR3, the full variable domain is ETGVTQSPTHLIKTRGQQVTLRCSSQSGHNTVSWYQQALGQGPQFIFQYYREEENGRGNFPPRFSGLQFPNYSSELNVNALELDDSALYLCASSLGGTDTQYFGPGTRLTVL.

The rearrangement uses TRBV7-8 and TRBJ2-7; TRBD2 aligns across 7 bases. The V and J ends lost 2 bases and 6 bases, in that order; junction bases with no gene match: 16. CDR1 is SGHVS, CDR2 FQNEAQ, per germline. There are 17 residues in the CDR3. The CDR3 region is CASSLPRRLAINSEQYF. The DNA for the CDR3 is TGTGCCAGCAGCTTACCCCGCCGACTAGCCATTAACAGCGAGCAGTACTTC.

This clone showed up just once. The chain is built from TRBV13 and TRBJ2-7, with 7 bases identical to TRBD2. V lost 1 base and J lost 4; bases outside the gene matches: 10. CDR1 PRHDT and CDR2 FYEKMQ come from the germline V gene (reference sequence). This CDR3 is built from 16 residues. The CDR3 DNA follows: TGTGCCAGCAGCTTAGCCCGGGCTAGCGGAAAGTACGAGCAGTACTTC. It specifies CASSLARASGKYEQYF.

V and J are TRBV6-5 and TRBJ2-1, with D possibly TRBD1 on 6 matching bases. Germline V CDR1 and CDR2: MNHEY, SVGAGI. The CDR3 loop spans 14 amino acids. V lost 6 bases, J lost 4 bases, and 13 bases lay in between. CDR3 in DNA: TGTGCCAGCAGCCAAGGGGGAGTTTACAATGAGCAGTTCTTC. This encodes CASSQGGVYNEQFF.

This chain connects TRBV7-9 to TRBJ2-1; D ambiguous. Germline V gene data show CDR1 as SEHNR and CDR2 as FQNEAQ (reference sequence). The CDR3 extends over 12 amino acids. Trimming shortened V by 3 bases and J by 7 bases, and 7 bases separated the two germline ends. This CDR3 reads CASSFPRNEQFF. The CDR3 region has the DNA TGTGCCAGCAGCTTCCCGAGAAATGAGCAGTTCTTC.

The gene calls are TRBV28 and TRBJ1-4; weak D call: TRBD1 (5 bases). Germline-derived CDR1 and CDR2 are MDHEN and SYDVKM. V was cut by 6 bases and J by 7 bases, with 18 bases left in between. This CDR3 contains 15 residues. The CDR3 coding sequence is TGTGCCAGCAGAGGAGGGGTCGGCGGGAGTGAAAAACTGTTTTTT. This sequence encodes CASRGGVGGSEKLFF.

The chain combines TRBV18 with TRBJ2-1; 8 bases map to TRBD1. CDR1 and CDR2 (germline): KGHSH, LQKENI. The trim removed 1 base at V and 8 bases at J, leaving 13 bases unmatched. CDR3 size: 17 residues. CDR3: CASSPRYRTGSGDEQFF. CDR3 coding DNA: TGTGCCAGCTCACCACGTTACCGGACAGGGTCGGGAGATGAGCAGTTCTTC.

V usage is TRBV27 and J usage is TRBJ2-3; tentative D call: TRBD1 (6 bases). Germline-derived CDR1 and CDR2 are MNHEY and SMNVEV (reference sequence). The CDR3 runs to 14 residues. V lost 4 bases and J lost 2, with 10 bases in between. CDR3 sequence (DNA): TGTGCCAGCAGTTGGGGGCTTCACACAGATACGCAGTATTTT. It codes for CASSWGLHTDTQYF.

In this sample, this clone turned up a few times. This chain uses TRBV27 with TRBJ2-2; D is uncertain. This CDR3 spans 13 amino acids. Germline assignment: CDR1 MNHEY and CDR2 SMNVEV (reference sequence). V gave up 10 bases and J gave up 5 bases, with 14 bases separating them. The CDR3 region has the DNA TGTGCCACGTGTCTGTTGTCAACCGGGGAGCTGTTTTTT. As protein: CATCLLSTGELFF.

The chain carries TRBV29-1 and TRBJ2-1, with D maybe TRBD1 (5 bases). Trimming cost V 2 bases and J 0 bases, with 14 bases left between them. From germline, CDR1 is SQVTM and CDR2 ANQGSEA. CDR3 length equals 16 residues. CDR3 region: CSVETKTGSSYNEQFF. The CDR3 DNA is TGCAGCGTTGAAACTAAAACAGGTAGCTCCTACAATGAGCAGTTCTTC.

The chain employs TRBV14 and TRBJ1-5; D uncertain. CDR3 length equals 13 residues. Germline assignment: CDR1 SGHDN and CDR2 FVKESK. The germline V and J ends were trimmed by 5 bases and 3 bases, with 8 bases remaining between them. The CDR3 here is CASSDGINQPQHF. The CDR3 nucleotides read TGTGCCAGCAGCGACGGAATCAATCAGCCCCAGCATTTT.

The chain joins TRBV12-3 or TRBV12-4 to TRBJ1-2, with D possibly TRBD1 on 6 matching bases. V dropped 6 bases and J dropped 7 bases, with 12 bases sitting between them. CDR3 size: 12 residues. The CDR3 region has the DNA TGTGCCAGCAGCCGGGACACCAGTGGCTACACCTTC. It encodes CASSRDTSGYTF.

The J gene is TRBJ2-7, the V gene TRBV5-5, with D possibly being TRBD2 (6 bases). Per germline, CDR1 SGHKS and CDR2 YYEKEE (reference sequence). This CDR3 is built from 14 residues. V was clipped by 0 bases and J by 0 bases, with 7 bases between them. The CDR3 DNA follows: TGTGCCAGCAGCTTGGCCGGGAGCTCCTACGAGCAGTACTTC. As protein: CASSLAGSSYEQYF. The entire variable domain, with the rest obtained from reference TRBV5-5 and TRBJ2-7, is as follows: DAGVTQSPTHLIKTRGQQVTLRCSPISGHKSVSWYQQVLGQGPQFIFQYYEKEERGRGNFPDRFSARQFPNYSSELNVNALLLGDSALYLCASSLAGSSYEQYFGPGTRLTVT.

This sequence joins TRBV2 and TRBJ1-5; possible D gene TRBD1, 5 bases. This CDR3 contains 14 residues. Trimming removed 1 base at V and 4 bases at J, with 8 bases between. The V gene's germline CDR1 is SNHLY and CDR2 FYNNEI. CDR3 loop: CASSEGRGNQPQHF. CDR3 sequence (DNA): TGTGCCAGCAGTGAAGGGCGGGGGAATCAGCCCCAGCATTTT. Looking up the rest from reference TRBV2 and TRBJ1-5 gives the full variable domain: EPEVTQTPSHQVTQMGQEVILRCVPISNHLYFYWYRQILGQKVEFLVSFYNNEISEKSEIFDDQFSVERPDGSNFTLKIRSTKLEDSAMYFCASSEGRGNQPQHFGDGTRLSIL.

V usage is TRBV10-3 and J usage is TRBJ2-7; 7 positions agree with TRBD2. Germline V lookup: CDR1 ENHRY, CDR2 SYGVKD. The V gene end was trimmed by 3 bases and the J gene end by 3 bases; junction bases not matched to a gene: 5. The CDR3 consists of 14 residues. In DNA form, the CDR3 reads TGTGCCATCAGTGATACGTGGGAGGGCTACGAGCAGTACTTC. It yields the protein CAISDTWEGYEQYF.

The rearrangement joins TRBV5-5 to TRBJ2-5; D unclear. The CDR3 totals 14 residues. CDR1 and CDR2 from the germline V gene are SGHKS and YYEKEE (reference sequence). V was trimmed by 6 bases and J by 5 bases, leaving 17 bases between them. The CDR3 bases are TGTGCCAGCATCCGCGACGAGCAGTTGGAGACCCAGTACTTC. Translation: CASIRDEQLETQYF.

The chain joins TRBV28 to TRBJ1-5; D unresolved. The germline V gene encodes CDR1 MDHEN and CDR2 SYDVKM. Trimming pared 6 bases from V and 5 bases from J, leaving 14 bases between. The CDR3 totals 14 residues. CDR3 in amino acids: CASSPNTYDQPQHF. The CDR3, as DNA: TGTGCCAGCAGCCCAAATACCTACGATCAGCCCCAGCATTTT.

The table lists this clone with a few counts. The chain has TRBV3-1 (or the pseudogene TRBV3-2) and TRBJ2-6; perhaps TRBD1 as D (5 bases). Trimming took 2 bases from V and 2 from J, leaving 7 bases between them. Germline values: CDR1 LGHDT, CDR2 YNNKEL (reference sequence). This CDR3 region has 15 residues. This CDR3 reads CASSQRTTGANVLTF. The CDR3 bases are TGTGCCAGCAGCCAACGGACAACTGGGGCCAACGTCCTGACTTTC.

The genes are TRBV7-3 and TRBJ2-7, with 10 bases that match TRBD2. The CDR3 is 14 amino acids. The germline V gene encodes CDR1 SGHTA and CDR2 FQGTGA. V lost 5 bases and J lost 2; bases outside the gene matches: 3. The CDR3: CASSRTSGTYEQYF. CDR3 bases: TGTGCCAGCAGCAGGACTAGCGGTACCTACGAGCAGTACTTC. The variable domain in full, completed from reference TRBV7-3 and TRBJ2-7, reads GAGVSQTPSNKVTEKGKYVELRCDPISGHTALYWYRQSLGQGPEFLIYFQGTGAADDSGLPNDRFFAVRPEGSVSTLKIQRTERGDSAVYLCASSRTSGTYEQYFGPGTRLTVT.

J is TRBJ1-5 and V is TRBV28; possible D gene TRBD1, 5 bases. V was shortened by 7 bases and J by 8 bases, with 12 bases between the two germline ends. CDR1 and CDR2 from the germline V gene are MDHEN and SYDVKM. The CDR3 sequence is 12 residues long. The CDR3 sequence: CASKGPSEPQHF. CDR3 nucleotides: TGTGCCAGCAAGGGGCCATCGGAGCCCCAGCATTTT. The whole variable domain, remainder taken from reference TRBV28 and TRBJ1-5, is DVKVTQSSRYLVKRTGEKVFLECVQDMDHENMFWYRQDPGLGLRLIYFSYDVKMKEKGDIPEGYSVSREKKERFSLILESASTNQTSMYLCASKGPSEPQHFGDGTRLSIL.

J is TRBJ2-2 and V is TRBV7-6, with a weak D call TRBD2 (6 bases). V shed 5 bases and J shed 5 bases, with 12 bases lying between them. The CDR3 has 14 amino acids. Germline lookup yields CDR1 SGHVS and CDR2 FNYEAQ. CDR3 protein: CASSRSGPTGELFF. The CDR3 coding sequence is TGTGCCAGCAGCCGCAGCGGGCCGACCGGGGAGCTGTTTTTT.